The 8 T cell receptor beta chains reported below all come from one sample, sequenced in a study of spatial heterogeneity in lung cancer. One entry per CDR3 protein, called by TCRdb with MiXCR from the 5' RACE reads. The table lists about 94,000 distinct CDR3 sequences, less than 20% of them singletons, with roughly 22% in the top ten. Sample time point: blood at routine non-recurrence follow-up after resection. The source was PBMCs, collected at follow-up. The receptors come from a male donor with early-stage non-small cell lung cancer.

For the CDR3, the DNA is TGCAGTGCTAAGACAAGACAGGGGAATCAGCCCCAGCATTTT. Its translation is CSAKTRQGNQPQHF. The chain employs TRBV20-1 and TRBJ1-5, with 8 bases fitting TRBD1. Germline CDR1 is DFQATT and CDR2 is SNEGSKA (reference sequence). After removal of 4 bases from V and 4 bases from J, the junction contained 6 bases not matched to a gene. The CDR3 is 14 residues long.

The chain employs TRBV5-6 and TRBJ2-5; either TRBD1 or TRBD2 may supply D (5 bases each). This CDR3 has 14 amino acids. V was cut by 6 bases and J by 3 bases, with 15 bases left in between. Germline CDR1 is SGHDT and CDR2 is YYEEEE. CDR3 DNA: TGTGCCAGCACCGCGCTGGGGACGGAAGAGACCCAGTACTTC. Residues: CASTALGTEETQYF.

This clonotype has a handful of counts. The V gene is TRBV24-1, the J gene TRBJ2-3; 8 bases fit TRBD1. V lost 10 bases and J lost 1; bases outside the gene matches: 3. The length of the CDR3 is 13 residues. Germline V gene data show CDR1 as KGHDR and CDR2 as SFDVKD. DNA for the CDR3: TGTGCCACTTTGGGACAGGGCACAGATACGCAGTATTTT. Protein: CATLGQGTDTQYF.

The chain couples TRBV20-1 to TRBJ2-1, with D perhaps TRBD1 or TRBD2 (6 bases each). Germline CDR1 reads DFQATT; CDR2 reads SNEGSKA (reference sequence). Trimming shortened V by 6 bases and J by 4 bases, and 10 bases separated the two germline ends. The CDR3 covers 12 residues. The chain's CDR3 is CSARGTYNEQFF. The CDR3 DNA reads TGCAGTGCCCGCGGGACATACAATGAGCAGTTCTTC.

This clonotype is labeled medium-sized. V usage is TRBV11-1 and J usage is TRBJ2-7, with TRBD2 as a possible D gene (6 bases). Trimming removed 4 bases from V and 3 bases from J, with 16 bases in between. The CDR3 is 15 residues long. Germline CDR1 and CDR2: SGHAT and FQDESV (reference sequence). This chain's CDR3 is CASSYSGDGLYEQYF. CDR3 in DNA: TGTGCCAGCAGCTATTCGGGAGATGGACTCTACGAGCAGTACTTC.

This clonotype has just a few counts. This chain links TRBV7-9 with TRBJ1-4; 7 nucleotides align to TRBD1. CDR1 and CDR2 (germline): SEHNR, FQNEAQ (reference sequence). CDR3 length equals 15 residues. V was pared by 2 bases and J by 3 bases, with 3 bases of the junction left unmatched. In DNA form, the CDR3 reads TGTGCCAGCAGCTTAATAGGGACAGCTAATGAAAAACTGTTTTTT. Translated: CASSLIGTANEKLFF.

The chain couples TRBV7-9 to TRBJ1-4; D ambiguous. Germline V gene sequence: CDR1 SEHNR, CDR2 FQNEAQ (reference sequence). The CDR3 is 11 residues long. The DNA of the CDR3 is TGTGCTGGAGCAACTAATGAAAAACTGTTTTTT. It codes for CAGATNEKLFF.

This clonotype occurred a few times. The chain employs TRBV7-8 and TRBJ2-6; possibly TRBD1 for D (6 bases). Germline V gene sequence: CDR1 SGHVS, CDR2 FQNEAQ. The V gene lost 4 bases and the J gene lost 0 bases, with 16 bases spanning the gap. This CDR3 has 18 amino acids. CDR3: CASSSRTASSSGANVLTF. The CDR3 region has the DNA TGTGCCAGCAGCTCTCGGACAGCCAGCAGCTCTGGGGCCAACGTCCTGACTTTC.